This entry is about one T cell receptor beta chain. The target antigen is unknown. Germline CDR1 SGDLS, CDR2 YYNGEE. The CDR3 runs 14 residues. V lost 0 bases to trimming and J lost 7 bases, with 11 bases between them. Libraries were prepared by immunoSEQ multiplex PCR; TCRdb keeps only in-frame clonotypes and omits some of them. The sample holds 87,000 or so clones, less than 90% seen once. This entry comes from a study of T cell responses to AZD1222 COVID-19 vaccine. Overall study results and limits: Donors were mostly white British, more females; clonal diversity possibly underestimated. Nearly half of spike-specific TCRs reportedly target variant regions that are unmutated in the B.1.351 and B.1.1.7 variants. In all cases, repertoires were sampled only after the peak T cell response. Spike-wide vaccine-associated CD4 TCRs dominated at 160-218 and 743-854.

Material: peripheral blood, obtained on day 0 of AZD1222 vaccination. This chain links TRBV9 with TRBJ1-3, with D possibly TRBD1 on 5 matching bases. This clonotype originated in an adult in good health. The CDR3 spells CASSVAGEINTIYF. CDR3 in DNA: TGTGCCAGCAGCGTAGCGGGGGAGATTAACACCATATATTTT.